These 12 T cell receptor beta chains were sequenced from one sample in a study of blood T cell repertoires in COVID-19. The table came from immunoSEQ multiplex PCR; TCRdb's copy has only in-frame clones and leaves some out. The data contain about 70,000 clones, roughly four fifths of them singletons. Sequencing used peripheral blood. Receptors originate from a woman aged 80 or over with acute or convalescent COVID-19.

The chain links TRBV2 to TRBJ2-5; 8 bases match TRBD1. The CDR3 spans 14 residues. Trimming cost V 6 bases and J 3 bases; bases outside gene matches: 6. In germline, CDR1 is SNHLY, CDR2 FYNNEI. CDR3 residues: CASRIPDREETQYF. The CDR3 nucleotides read TGTGCCAGCAGGATTCCGGACAGGGAAGAGACCCAGTACTTC.

The chain couples TRBV19 to TRBJ2-5; TRBD2 agrees at 8 bases. This CDR3 is 17 amino acids long. Germline CDR1 reads LNHDA; CDR2 reads SQIVND (reference sequence). With V trimmed by 5 bases and J by 2 bases, 13 bases remained unmatched. The CDR3 loop reads CASSPIFQRGKQETQYF. In DNA, the CDR3 is TGTGCCAGTAGTCCCATTTTCCAGCGGGGGAAGCAAGAGACCCAGTACTTC.

The chain couples TRBV6-1 to TRBJ1-2; possible D gene TRBD1, 6 bases. CDR3 size: 15 residues. V was trimmed by 1 base and J by 2 bases, leaving 11 bases between them. Germline loops: CDR1 MNHNS, CDR2 SASEGT. The CDR3 bases are TGTGCCAGCAGTGAAGGGTGGGGGCAGAACTATGGCTACACCTTC. Translation gives CASSEGWGQNYGYTF.

The rearrangement links TRBV3-1 (or the pseudogene TRBV3-2) to TRBJ1-1; D is perhaps TRBD1 (5 bases). V was trimmed by 1 base and J by 12 bases, leaving 12 bases between them. This CDR3 is 12 amino acids long. CDR1 and CDR2 from the germline V gene are LGHDT and YNNKEL (reference sequence). CDR3 nucleotide sequence: TGTGCCAGCAGCCAAGGACAGTCGATTTCTTTCTTT. This gives the protein CASSQGQSISFF.

The J gene is TRBJ2-7, the V gene TRBV2, with TRBD1 identical over 9 bases. Trimming removed 1 base from V and 5 bases from J; junction bases left unmatched: 6. Germline CDR1 SNHLY, CDR2 FYNNEI. CDR3 size: 15 residues. The chain's CDR3 is CASSEEGQGWDEQYF. The CDR3 bases are TGTGCCAGCAGTGAAGAGGGACAGGGTTGGGACGAGCAGTACTTC.

The CDR3 sequence: CASSFEGATGELFF. The CDR3 bases are TGTGCCAGCAGCTTCGAGGGGGCAACCGGGGAGCTGTTTTTT. The rearrangement joins TRBV7-2 to TRBJ2-2, with 7 bases matching TRBD1. Looked up from germline, CDR1 is SGHTA and CDR2 is FQGNSA. Losses at the gene ends were 3 bases for V and 5 bases for J; bases not matched to a gene: 3. The CDR3 contains 14 residues.

The chain has TRBV10-2 and TRBJ1-6, with 8 bases fitting TRBD1. J lost 11 bases, V lost 7 bases, and 7 bases had no gene match. Germline V CDR1 and CDR2: WSHSY, SAAADI. This CDR3 has 13 amino acids. CDR3 sequence: CASNQGALTPLHF. In nucleotides, the CDR3 is TGCGCCAGCAATCAGGGGGCATTAACACCCCTCCACTTT.

V and J are TRBV6-2 or TRBV6-3 and TRBJ1-2, with D possibly matching TRBD1 (5 bases). Germline assignment: CDR1 MNHEY and CDR2 SVGEGT. The CDR3 has 15 residues. V shed 2 bases and J shed 5 bases, with 15 bases lying between them. CDR3 protein: CASSYQGVLGYGYTF. CDR3 in DNA: TGTGCCAGCAGTTACCAAGGGGTCCTTGGGTATGGCTACACCTTC.

This clone was observed many times. V gene TRBV7-3 combines with J gene TRBJ1-1, with D maybe TRBD1 (5 bases). The CDR3 loop spans 13 amino acids. Trimming left V 4 bases short and J 0 bases short, with 6 bases between. CDR1 and CDR2 (germline): SGHTA, FQGTGA. The CDR3 region has the DNA TGTGCCAGCAGCTCGGGGGTGAACACTGAAGCTTTCTTT. Residues: CASSSGVNTEAFF.

J is TRBJ1-2 and V is TRBV7-9; no clear D. Germline values: CDR1 SEHNR, CDR2 FQNEAQ (reference sequence). V was shortened by 5 bases and J by 8 bases, with 15 bases between the two germline ends. This CDR3 is built from 13 residues. The CDR3 region has the DNA TGTGCCAGCAGCCCCTCCGGCGGGAAAGGCTACACCTTC. Translating it yields CASSPSGGKGYTF.

This chain uses TRBV2 with TRBJ2-1; possibly TRBD1 for D (6 bases). Trimming took 6 bases from V and 9 from J, leaving 15 bases between them. CDR3 length: 13 amino acids. CDR1 and CDR2 (germline): SNHLY, FYNNEI. CDR3 sequence reads: CASRQQGIGEQFF. As DNA, the CDR3 is TGTGCCAGCAGGCAACAGGGTATTGGTGAGCAGTTCTTC.

The chain recombines TRBV5-6 with TRBJ1-6; TRBD1 aligns across 7 bases. The CDR3 loop spans 15 amino acids. Germline V gene data show CDR1 as SGHDT and CDR2 as YYEEEE. V was clipped by 4 bases and J by 9 bases; unmatched bases: 10. As DNA, the CDR3 is TGTGCCAGCAGCCTCCAACCAGGGGGAATTTCACCCCTCCACTTT. Residues: CASSLQPGGISPLHF.